These 22 T cell receptor beta chains were all obtained from the same sample, sequenced in a study of blood T cell repertoires in COVID-19. Produced via immunoSEQ multiplex PCR; TCRdb's table is partial and in-frame only. This sample carries approximately 160,000 clones, 70% to 90% of them seen once, and the ten largest clones take 4%. The sequencing sample was made of peripheral blood. Source of these receptors: a woman aged 65 to 85 with acute or convalescent COVID-19.

The rearrangement joins TRBV28 to TRBJ2-1; D is perhaps TRBD2 (6 bases). The ends were cut back, 5 bases at V and 6 bases at J, with 17 bases in the middle. The germline CDR1 and CDR2 sequences are MDHEN and SYDVKM. This CDR3 has 15 amino acids. CDR3 bases: TGTGCCAGCAGTGTTACCACCGGGACTTCCAATGAGCAGTTCTTC. This translates into CASSVTTGTSNEQFF.

This clone was recorded a few times. The chain has TRBV4-3 and TRBJ1-2; no reliable D call. Trimming stripped 3 bases from V and 0 bases from J, with 5 bases between. The germline V gene has CDR1 LGHNA and CDR2 YSLEER. There are 13 residues in the CDR3. The CDR3 nucleotides are TGCGCCAGCAGCCAGCGAGCTAACTATGGCTACACCTTC. As protein: CASSQRANYGYTF.

This rearrangement joins TRBV19 to TRBJ1-2; 8 nucleotides agree with TRBD1. The CDR3 sequence is 13 residues long. Germline assignment: CDR1 LNHDA and CDR2 SQIVND (reference sequence). Germline trimming cut 7 bases from V and 4 bases from J; bases unmatched to any gene: 5. The CDR3 loop reads CASIRTGTYGYTF. The CDR3 bases are TGTGCCAGTATCCGGACAGGGACCTATGGCTACACCTTC.

The V and J genes are TRBV6-5 and TRBJ2-2; TRBD1 is a possible D gene (6 bases). The CDR3 extends over 15 amino acids. From germline, CDR1 is MNHEY and CDR2 SVGAGI. Deletions cut 3 bases from V and 4 bases from J, with 12 bases between. CDR3 nucleotides: TGTGCCAGCAGTTATGGGACAACACGCACCGGGGAGCTGTTTTTT. It yields the protein CASSYGTTRTGELFF.

The J gene is TRBJ1-6, the V gene TRBV28; the match to TRBD1 covers 7 bases. Looked up from germline, CDR1 is MDHEN and CDR2 is SYDVKM. Unmatched junction bases numbered 7, after V lost 3 bases and J lost 8 bases. CDR3 size: 15 residues. The CDR3 DNA sequence: TGTGCCAGCAGTTTCGGACAGGCCTCCTATTCACCCCTCCACTTT. It specifies CASSFGQASYSPLHF.

This clone was observed a few times. The chain links TRBV6-2 or TRBV6-3 to TRBJ2-5; 9 positions agree with TRBD1. The CDR3 length is 16 residues. Unmatched junction bases numbered 6, after V lost 0 bases and J lost 4 bases. Germline CDR1 is MNHEY and CDR2 is SVGEGT. The CDR3 bases are TGTGCCAGCAGTTACTCCGGGACAGGGTATGGAGAGACCCAGTACTTC. Translated: CASSYSGTGYGETQYF.

The V call is TRBV6-5, the J call TRBJ2-5, with 8 bases that match TRBD2. Trimming removed 7 bases from V and 4 bases from J; junction bases left unmatched: 8. Germline CDR1 reads MNHEY; CDR2 reads SVGAGI. CDR3 size: 14 residues. The CDR3 protein is CASMNGGALETQYF. CDR3 coding DNA: TGTGCCAGCATGAACGGGGGGGCCTTAGAGACCCAGTACTTC.

The genes are TRBV30 and TRBJ1-1, with 7 bases that match TRBD1. CDR3 length: 13 amino acids. The germline V gene has CDR1 GTSNPN and CDR2 SVGIG (reference sequence). The ends lost 4 bases at V and 4 bases at J; junction bases unmatched: 6. This CDR3 reads CAWNRGWGTEAFF. The CDR3 DNA is TGTGCCTGGAACAGGGGTTGGGGCACTGAAGCTTTCTTT.

This clone was observed a single time. The rearrangement links TRBV5-5 to TRBJ2-2; 7 bases fit TRBD1. Germline-derived CDR1 and CDR2 are SGHKS and YYEKEE (reference sequence). V lost 4 bases to trimming and J lost 6 bases; unmatched junction nucleotides: 18. CDR3 length: 18 amino acids. The CDR3 spells CASSPLQGSLETAGELFF. The CDR3 region has the DNA TGTGCCAGCAGCCCCCTACAGGGGTCCCTTGAGACGGCCGGGGAGCTGTTTTTT.

Only a few counts were recorded for this clone. The rearrangement links TRBV5-5 to TRBJ1-6, with 8 bases identical to TRBD1. CDR3 size: 15 residues. The trim removed 2 bases at V and 14 bases at J, leaving 12 bases unmatched. CDR1 SGHKS and CDR2 YYEKEE come from the germline V gene (reference sequence). The chain's CDR3 is CASSLSAGGEFSLHF. The CDR3, as DNA: TGTGCCAGCAGCTTATCAGCAGGGGGCGAGTTTTCCCTCCACTTT.

The rearrangement links TRBV5-1 to TRBJ1-3, with a tentative D call TRBD1 (5 bases). The germline V and J ends were trimmed by 0 bases and 2 bases, with 12 bases remaining between them. Germline values: CDR1 SGHRS, CDR2 YFSETQ. CDR3 size: 16 residues. CDR3 in amino acids: CASSLVAGVTGNTIYF. The DNA for the CDR3 is TGCGCCAGCAGCTTGGTGGCGGGGGTCACTGGAAACACCATATATTTT.

The gene calls are TRBV7-2 and TRBJ1-1; the D gene is possibly TRBD1 (6 bases). V was clipped by 3 bases and J by 1 base, with 9 bases between them. The CDR3 covers 14 residues. Germline-derived CDR1 and CDR2 are SGHTA and FQGNSA. CDR3 region: CASSLDRTNTEAFF. The CDR3 bases are TGTGCCAGCAGCTTGGACAGAACGAACACTGAAGCTTTCTTT. Looking up the rest from reference TRBV7-2 and TRBJ1-1 gives the full variable domain: GAGVSQSPSNKVTEKGKDVELRCDPISGHTALYWYRQSLGQGLEFLIYFQGNSAPDKSGLPSDRFSAERTGGSVSTLTIQRTQQEDSAVYLCASSLDRTNTEAFFGQGTRLTVV.

This clone has just a few counts. The CDR3 loop reads CASSQDREGQANNQPQHF. DNA for the CDR3: TGTGCCAGCAGCCAAGATAGGGAGGGACAGGCTAACAATCAGCCCCAGCATTTT. The chain carries TRBV3-1 (or the pseudogene TRBV3-2) and TRBJ1-5, with TRBD1 matching over 8 bases. The germline V gene has CDR1 LGHDT and CDR2 YNNKEL (reference sequence). V trimming: 0 bases; J trimming: 3 bases; junction bases outside the gene matches: 10. This CDR3 spans 18 amino acids.

This chain links TRBV30 with TRBJ1-6; possible D gene TRBD1, 6 bases. In germline, CDR1 is GTSNPN, CDR2 SVGIG (reference sequence). The CDR3 has 12 residues. V shed 7 bases and J shed 5 bases, with 9 bases lying between them. The DNA for the CDR3 is TGTGCCTTAAACAGGGATAATTCACCCCTCCACTTT. It is translated as CALNRDNSPLHF.

The chain has TRBV28 and TRBJ1-1; D remains unclear. The V and J ends lost 6 bases and 0 bases respectively, with 8 bases between them. The CDR3 has 13 residues. The germline V gene has CDR1 MDHEN and CDR2 SYDVKM. The CDR3 DNA reads TGTGCCAGCAGCACTAACATGAACACTGAAGCTTTCTTT. Translated, it gives CASSTNMNTEAFF. Combining the CDR3 with reference TRBV28 and TRBJ1-1 gives the whole variable domain DVKVTQSSRYLVKRTGEKVFLECVQDMDHENMFWYRQDPGLGLRLIYFSYDVKMKEKGDIPEGYSVSREKKERFSLILESASTNQTSMYLCASSTNMNTEAFFGQGTRLTVV.

The J gene is TRBJ2-5, the V gene TRBV5-4, with 9 bases that match TRBD1. The trim removed 4 bases at V and 4 bases at J, leaving 2 bases unmatched. In germline, CDR1 is SGHNT, CDR2 YYREEE (reference sequence). The CDR3 extends over 13 amino acids. CDR3 nucleotide sequence: TGTGCCAGCAGCAAACAGGGGGCAGAGACCCAGTACTTC. This encodes CASSKQGAETQYF.

This chain connects TRBV3-1 (or the pseudogene TRBV3-2) to TRBJ2-7; D is ambiguous. With 4 bases removed from V and 4 bases from J, the gap between germline ends came to 8 bases. In germline, CDR1 is LGHDT, CDR2 YNNKEL (reference sequence). The CDR3 is made up of 12 amino acids. The CDR3 reads CASSLLSYEQYF. The CDR3 DNA reads TGTGCCAGCAGCCTTCTCAGTTACGAGCAGTACTTC.

The J gene is TRBJ2-7, the V gene TRBV28; 14 bases map to TRBD2. CDR1 is MDHEN and CDR2 is SYDVKM in the germline V gene. The CDR3 extends over 16 amino acids. With 10 bases clipped from V and 6 bases from J, the junction kept 14 bases outside the gene matches. CDR3 amino acids: CATRGTSGGYVGEQYF. The CDR3 nucleotides read TGTGCCACCCGCGGGACTAGCGGGGGATATGTTGGCGAGCAGTACTTC.

The chain uses TRBV5-1 and TRBJ2-1, with TRBD1 matching 7 bases. The J segment lost 7 bases and the V segment lost 0 bases, leaving 7 bases of the junction unmatched. CDR3 size: 15 residues. Germline CDR1 reads SGHRS; CDR2 reads YFSETQ. CDR3 region: CASSLATGQSNEQFF. Here the CDR3 DNA reads TGCGCCAGCAGCTTGGCAACGGGACAGTCGAATGAGCAGTTCTTC.

This chain connects TRBV27 to TRBJ1-2; TRBD1 is a possible D gene (5 bases). The V gene lost 3 bases and the J gene lost 3 bases, with 14 bases spanning the gap. Germline CDR1 MNHEY, CDR2 SMNVEV (reference sequence). The CDR3 has 15 residues. The CDR3 nucleotides are TGTGCCAGCAGTTTGGCATTGGGGGGGGACTATGGCTACACCTTC. It translates to CASSLALGGDYGYTF.

This clone was counted only a few times. The chain combines TRBV18 with TRBJ1-3; 9 nucleotides agree with TRBD1. Per germline, CDR1 KGHSH and CDR2 LQKENI. CDR3 size: 16 residues. V lost 3 bases and J lost 0; bases outside the gene matches: 3. The CDR3 sequence is CASSPGTGRSGNTIYF. CDR3 DNA sequence: TGTGCCAGCTCACCTGGGACAGGGCGCTCTGGAAACACCATATATTTT.

The chain carries TRBV4-3 and TRBJ1-2; TRBD1 aligns across 7 bases. This CDR3 is 14 amino acids long. V dropped 1 base and J dropped 6; count of bases not matched to a gene: 5. Germline V CDR1 and CDR2: LGHNA, YSLEER. The CDR3 reads CASSQGQGYDGYTF. For the CDR3, the DNA is TGCGCCAGCAGCCAAGGACAGGGTTATGATGGCTACACCTTC.